The clone carrying this T cell receptor beta chain was seen ten or more times. Its antigen is unidentified. TCR beta CDR3 sequences were amplified from RNA transcripts. HTBI primers were employed in a first-round RT-PCR of the TCR CDR3. TCRdb recomputed calls from the multiplex PCR reads with MiXCR, one row per CDR3 protein. The sample carries 300,000 to 450,000 distinct CDR3 sequences, around 14% recorded once. The source of the sample is a study of T cells in Graves' hyperthyroidism and ophthalmopathy. Study-level background: Peripheral blood draws took place at initial diagnosis, ahead of any treatment.

Trimming cost V 0 bases and J 4 bases, with 13 bases left between them. Germline V lookup: CDR1 DFQATT, CDR2 SNEGSKA (reference sequence). The CDR3 has 14 residues. Study-level points and caveats: Ophthalmopathy, which appeared later, was predicted by the model a median roughly 6.5 months before onset. The authors' 13 V-J model separated ophthalmopathy from stable hyperthyroidism.

The hyperthyroidism patients had all been newly diagnosed, and their disease duration was under 2 months. Their ages ranged from 18 to 65 years. The TCR was taken from a woman aged 30 to 39 with Graves' hyperthyroidism. V is TRBV20-1 and J is TRBJ2-7; D not resolved. Sequences were obtained from blood. CDR3 nucleotide sequence: TGCAGTGCTAGAGATCGGCTAGTTCAATACGAGCAGTACTTC. It codes for CSARDRLVQYEQYF.